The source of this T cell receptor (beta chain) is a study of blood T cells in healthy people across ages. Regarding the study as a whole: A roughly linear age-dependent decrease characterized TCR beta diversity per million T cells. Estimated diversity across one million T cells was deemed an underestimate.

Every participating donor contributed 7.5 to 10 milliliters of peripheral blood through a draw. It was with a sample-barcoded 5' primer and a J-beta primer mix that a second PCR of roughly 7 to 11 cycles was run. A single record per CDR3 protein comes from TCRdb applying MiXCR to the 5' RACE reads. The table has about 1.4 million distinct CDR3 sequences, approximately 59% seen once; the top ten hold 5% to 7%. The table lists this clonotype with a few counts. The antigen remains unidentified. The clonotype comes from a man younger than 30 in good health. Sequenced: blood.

The CDR3 DNA reads as TGTGCCAGCAGTTCCTTAGGGACTAGCGGCGAGCAGTACTTC. Translated: CASSSLGTSGEQYF. This chain connects TRBV12-3 or TRBV12-4 to TRBJ2-7, with TRBD2 matching 11 bases. The CDR3 has 14 amino acids. The V gene end was trimmed by 4 bases and the J gene end by 6 bases; junction bases not matched to a gene: 5.